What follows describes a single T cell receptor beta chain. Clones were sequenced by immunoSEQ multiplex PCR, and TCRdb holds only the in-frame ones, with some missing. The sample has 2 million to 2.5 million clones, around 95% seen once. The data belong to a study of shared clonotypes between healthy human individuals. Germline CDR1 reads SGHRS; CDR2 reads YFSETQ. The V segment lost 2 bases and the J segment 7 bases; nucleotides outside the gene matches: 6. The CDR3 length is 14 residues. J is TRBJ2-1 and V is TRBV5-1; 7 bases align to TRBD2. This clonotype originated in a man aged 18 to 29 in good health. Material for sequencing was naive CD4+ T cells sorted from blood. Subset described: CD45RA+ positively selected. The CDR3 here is CASSFGGSRNEQFF. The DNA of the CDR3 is TGCGCCAGCAGCTTCGGCGGGAGTAGGAATGAGCAGTTCTTC.